Each of the 4 T cell receptor beta chains below was sequenced from the same sample in a study of cytotoxic CD8 clonotypes in ibrutinib-treated CLL. Profiled with immunoSEQ multiplex PCR; TCRdb holds only in-frame clones, not every one. The sample carries some 200,000 clones, just over 70% recorded once. The sample in question was PBMCs, obtained after 12 months of ibrutinib treatment. Every receptor here comes from a human donor with chronic lymphocytic leukemia.

The chain is built from TRBV18 and TRBJ2-7; 9 nucleotides agree with TRBD1. The V segment lost 4 bases and the J segment 4 bases; nucleotides outside the gene matches: 8. The CDR3 covers 15 residues. Germline V CDR1 and CDR2: KGHSH, LQKENI. The CDR3 sequence: CASSQPGQGSYEQYF. The CDR3 DNA reads TGTGCCAGCTCACAACCGGGACAGGGTTCTTACGAGCAGTACTTC. Using reference TRBV18 and TRBJ2-7 for the parts outside the CDR3, the full variable domain is NAGVMQNPRHLVRRRGQEARLRCSPMKGHSHVYWYRQLPEEGLKFMVYLQKENIIDESGMPKERFSAEFPKEGPSILRIQQVVRGDSAAYFCASSQPGQGSYEQYFGPGTRLTVT.

The gene calls are TRBV30 and TRBJ2-7; TRBD2 matches 12 bases. V lost 2 bases to trimming and J lost 5 bases; unmatched junction nucleotides: 13. CDR1 and CDR2 (germline): GTSNPN, SVGIG (reference sequence). The CDR3 spans 17 residues. In DNA, the CDR3 is TGTGCCTGGAGTCCCCGGGGAAGACTAGCGGGAGTCCACGAGCAGTACTTC. This codes for CAWSPRGRLAGVHEQYF.

The V and J genes are TRBV2 and TRBJ1-3; D is ambiguous. V lost 10 bases and J 2 bases, leaving 15 bases between the germline ends. This CDR3 has 14 amino acids. The germline V gene has CDR1 SNHLY and CDR2 FYNNEI. CDR3 amino acids: CATLMMSAGNTIYF. The CDR3 DNA reads TGTGCCACCTTGATGATGAGTGCTGGAAACACCATATATTTT.

As for this clone: Other DNA sequences in this specimen translate into the identical CDR3. In DNA, the CDR3 is TGTGCCTGGAGTGGTTCTGGAAACACCATATATTTT. Its protein is CAWSGSGNTIYF. The V gene is TRBV30, the J gene TRBJ1-3, with unresolved D. From germline, CDR1 is GTSNPN and CDR2 SVGIG (reference sequence). V was pared by 1 base and J by 1 base, with 2 bases between. This CDR3 has 12 amino acids. Full variable domain (rest looked up from reference TRBV30 and TRBJ1-3): SQTIHQWPATLVQPVGSPLSLECTVEGTSNPNLYWYRQAAGRGLQLLFYSVGIGQISSEVPQNLSASRPQDRQFILSSKKLLLSDSGFYLCAWSGSGNTIYFGEGSWLTVV.